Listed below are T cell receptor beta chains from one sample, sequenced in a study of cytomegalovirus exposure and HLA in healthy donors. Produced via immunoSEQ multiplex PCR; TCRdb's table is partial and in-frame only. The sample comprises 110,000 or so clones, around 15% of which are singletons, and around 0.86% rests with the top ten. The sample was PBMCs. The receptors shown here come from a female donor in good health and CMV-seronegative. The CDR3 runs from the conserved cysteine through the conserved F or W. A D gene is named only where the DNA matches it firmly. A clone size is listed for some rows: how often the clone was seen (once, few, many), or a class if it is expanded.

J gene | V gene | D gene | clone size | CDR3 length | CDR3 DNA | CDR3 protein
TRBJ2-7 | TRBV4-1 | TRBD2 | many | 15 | TGCGCCAGCAGCCAAGACCTAGCGGGAGGGCGCGAGCAGTACTTC | CASSQDLAGGREQYF
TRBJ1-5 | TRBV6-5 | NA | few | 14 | TGTGCCAGCAGTTCGCTACAGGGTCTGCAGCCCCAGCATTTT | CASSSLQGLQPQHF
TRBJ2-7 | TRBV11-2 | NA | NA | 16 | TGTGCCAGCAGCTTAGAGTCAGGTTCCTACTCCTACGAGCAGTACTTC | CASSLESGSYSYEQYF
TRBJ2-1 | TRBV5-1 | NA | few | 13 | TGCGCCAGCAGCTTGGAAAGAGGACAAGCGCAGTTCTTC | CASSLERGQAQFF
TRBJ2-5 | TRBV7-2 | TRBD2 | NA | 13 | TGTGCCAGCAGTAGTGGAGTCGGGGGGGCCTTGTACTTC | CASSSGVGGALYF
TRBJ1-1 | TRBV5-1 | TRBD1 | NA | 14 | TGCGCCAGCAGCTTACGGGACAGGGACACTGAAGCTTTCTTT | CASSLRDRDTEAFF
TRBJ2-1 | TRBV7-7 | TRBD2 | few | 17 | TGTGCTAGCAGCTTATCGGTGTTAGCGGGAGTTAGGAATGAGCAGTTCTTC | CASSLSVLAGVRNEQFF
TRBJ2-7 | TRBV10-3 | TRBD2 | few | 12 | TGTGCCATCAGTGAGTCACTAGCGGGGAAGTACTTC | CAISESLAGKYF
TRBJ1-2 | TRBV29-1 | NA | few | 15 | TGCAGCGTTGACCCACAGGGAAGCGGGACCTATGGCTACACCTTC | CSVDPQGSGTYGYTF
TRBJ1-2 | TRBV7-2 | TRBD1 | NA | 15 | TGTGCCAGCAGCTTAGGGACAGGGGGAGACTATGGCTACACCTTC | CASSLGTGGDYGYTF
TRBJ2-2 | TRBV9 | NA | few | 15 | TGTGCCAGCAGCTCCCGACAGACGAACACCGGGGAGCTGTTTTTT | CASSSRQTNTGELFF
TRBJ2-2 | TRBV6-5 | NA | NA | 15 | TGTGCCAGCAGTACCGGGACTTGGGTTACCGGGGAGCTGTTTTTT | CASSTGTWVTGELFF
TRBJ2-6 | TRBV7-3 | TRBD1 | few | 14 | TGTGCCAGCAGGACAGGGTCCGGGGCCAACGTCCTGACTTTC | CASRTGSGANVLTF
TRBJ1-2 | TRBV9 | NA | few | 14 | TGTGCCAGCGCTGCTGGGTTCGGGAACTATGGCTACACCTTC | CASAAGFGNYGYTF
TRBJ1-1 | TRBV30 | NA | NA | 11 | TGTGCCTGTGAGAGAAACACTGAAGCTTTCTTT | CACERNTEAFF
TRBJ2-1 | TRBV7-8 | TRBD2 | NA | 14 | TGTGCCAGCAGCTTAGGGACTAGTCACGGTGAGCAGTTCTTC | CASSLGTSHGEQFF
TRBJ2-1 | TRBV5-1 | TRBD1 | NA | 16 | TGCGCCAGCAGCTTTGTGCTCGGGACAGGGATCGATGAGCAGTTCTTC | CASSFVLGTGIDEQFF
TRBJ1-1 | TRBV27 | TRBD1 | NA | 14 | TGTGCCAGCAGGAAACAGGGGGCCGACACTGAAGCTTTCTTT | CASRKQGADTEAFF